This TCR beta chain stems from a study of identical twins. Findings and limits, study-wide: Models predicted too little out-of-frame TCR alpha sharing in monozygotic twins. Memory repertoires showed no such pattern, whereas abundant cord blood beta clonotypes carried fewer insertions. Potential partial confounding of zero-insertion analyses by invariant MAIT and iNKT cells was noted.

The ends were cut back, 3 bases at V and 7 bases at J, with 14 bases in the middle. The CDR3 totals 13 residues. Germline CDR1 SGDLS, CDR2 YYNGEE. A few counts support this clonotype. Antigen: not known. TCRdb re-called the 5' RACE reads with MiXCR, one entry per CDR3 protein. This sample carries around 250,000 distinct CDR3 sequences, roughly 8.7% of them seen once, and the ten largest clones take less than 4%. This same sample was also taken into another study, of yellow fever vaccine responses in identical twins.

Sequencing input: CD8+ T cells sorted from blood. The V and J genes are TRBV9 and TRBJ2-7; a possible D gene is TRBD2 (6 bases). The sequence was obtained from a woman aged 18 to 35 in good health. This CDR3 is CASSAAGGWEQYF. In DNA, the CDR3 is TGTGCCAGCAGCGCCGCCGGGGGATGGGAGCAGTACTTC.